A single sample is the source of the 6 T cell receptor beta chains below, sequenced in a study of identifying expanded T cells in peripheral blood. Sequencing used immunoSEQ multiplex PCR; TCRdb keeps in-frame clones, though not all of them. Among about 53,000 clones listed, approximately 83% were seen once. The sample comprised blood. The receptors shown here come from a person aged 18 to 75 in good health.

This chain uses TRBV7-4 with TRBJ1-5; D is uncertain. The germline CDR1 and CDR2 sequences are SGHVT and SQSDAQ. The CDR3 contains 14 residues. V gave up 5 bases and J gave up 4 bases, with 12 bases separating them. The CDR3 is CASSPREVNQPQHF. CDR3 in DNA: TGTGCCAGCAGCCCCCGGGAGGTTAATCAGCCCCAGCATTTT.

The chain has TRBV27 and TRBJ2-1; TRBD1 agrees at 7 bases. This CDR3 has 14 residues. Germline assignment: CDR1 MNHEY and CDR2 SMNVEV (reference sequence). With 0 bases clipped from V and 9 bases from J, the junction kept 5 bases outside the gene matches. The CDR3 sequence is CASSLSKGAREQFF. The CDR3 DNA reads TGTGCCAGCAGTTTATCGAAGGGGGCGCGTGAGCAGTTCTTC.

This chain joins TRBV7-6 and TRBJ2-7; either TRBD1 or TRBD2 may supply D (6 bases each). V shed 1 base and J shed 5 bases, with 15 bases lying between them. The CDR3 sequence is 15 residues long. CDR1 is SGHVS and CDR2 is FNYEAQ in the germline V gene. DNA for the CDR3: TGTGCCAGCAGCTTAGGATCAGCTAGGGGGGACGAGCAGTACTTC. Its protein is CASSLGSARGDEQYF.

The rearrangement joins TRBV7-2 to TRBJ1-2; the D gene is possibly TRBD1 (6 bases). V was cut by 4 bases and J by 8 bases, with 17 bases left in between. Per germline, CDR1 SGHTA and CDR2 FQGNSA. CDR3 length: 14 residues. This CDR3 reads CASSSLTGGGGYTF. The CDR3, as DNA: TGTGCCAGCAGCTCCCTGACAGGAGGGGGGGGCTACACCTTC.

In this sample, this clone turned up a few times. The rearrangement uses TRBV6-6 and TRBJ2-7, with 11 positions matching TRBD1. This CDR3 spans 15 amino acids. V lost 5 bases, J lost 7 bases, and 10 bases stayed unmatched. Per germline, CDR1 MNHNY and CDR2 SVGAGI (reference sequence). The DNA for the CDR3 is TGTGCCAGCAGTCAAACAGGGACAGGGGGAGGGGAGCAGTACTTC. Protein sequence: CASSQTGTGGGEQYF.

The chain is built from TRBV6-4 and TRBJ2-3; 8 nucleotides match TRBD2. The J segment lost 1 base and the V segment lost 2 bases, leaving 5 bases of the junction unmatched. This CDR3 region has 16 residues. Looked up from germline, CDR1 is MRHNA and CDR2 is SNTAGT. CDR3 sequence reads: CASSDGRGDGTDTQYF. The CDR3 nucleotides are TGTGCCAGCAGTGACGGGCGGGGGGACGGCACAGATACGCAGTATTTT.